Listed below are T cell receptor beta chains from one sample, sequenced in a study of synovial regulatory T cells in juvenile arthritis. Profiled with immunoSEQ multiplex PCR; TCRdb holds only in-frame clones, not every one. In all, the sample yields 5,000 to 8,000 clones. Sequenced sample: Treg cells from blood. Every receptor here comes from a donor aged 2-30 years with juvenile idiopathic arthritis. The CDR3 runs from the conserved cysteine through the conserved F or W. Expanded clones get a size class; other rows say once, few or many, or leave the size out.

J gene,V gene,clone size,CDR3 protein
TRBJ1-2,TRBV28,.,CASSSSSTYYGYTF
TRBJ2-3,TRBV28,.,CASSPGHESTDTQYF
TRBJ2-1,TRBV7-2,.,CASSIKKIAGALYNEQFF
TRBJ2-1,TRBV7-8,.,CASSGTGGHTNNEQFF
TRBJ2-2,TRBV11-2,.,CASRSIGGTSVWAGELFF
TRBJ1-1,TRBV19,.,CASSKRFEARTEAFF
TRBJ1-2,TRBV5-1,.,CASSLGGIEYGYTF
TRBJ2-3,TRBV7-9,.,CASSLTDTQYF
TRBJ2-1,TRBV4-2,.,CASSRSGTSVDEQFF
TRBJ2-1,TRBV4-3,.,CASSQDSRSSYNEQFF
TRBJ2-5,TRBV6-5,.,CASSYRDETQYF
TRBJ1-1,TRBV18,.,CASSPPRPVPNTEAFF
TRBJ2-2,TRBV7-9,.,CASSFPGLTNTGELFF
TRBJ1-1,TRBV6-6,.,CASGGTPNTEAFF
TRBJ2-7,TRBV7-6,.,CASSLVEGGRYEQYF
TRBJ1-1,TRBV18,.,CASSPGWVNTEAFF
TRBJ2-1,TRBV29-1,.,CSACMGVNEQFF
TRBJ1-2,TRBV28,.,CASSAVEVGGYGYTF
TRBJ2-1,TRBV5-1,.,CASSLSIGDLRIFF
TRBJ1-1,TRBV7-9,.,CASSVTENTEAFF
TRBJ1-2,TRBV4-1,.,CASSQDRAIANYGYTF
TRBJ2-4,TRBV5-1,.,CASSLTSGRNIQYF
TRBJ2-2,TRBV7-9,.,CASTNRWGTGELFF
TRBJ1-1,TRBV28,.,CASSLRGSPNTEAFF
TRBJ2-7,TRBV18,.,CASSPPTGTYEQYF
TRBJ2-7,TRBV7-2,.,CASSLIRGGHSRDEQYF
TRBJ2-7,TRBV10-2,.,CASSESSWQNYEQYF
TRBJ1-5,TRBV29-1,.,CSVAGGLNQPQHF
TRBJ1-1,TRBV10-3,.,CAISYRPSQTEAFF
TRBJ2-5,TRBV2,.,CASSAGTSGNRWETQYF
TRBJ1-2,TRBV7-2,.,CASRETVRDGYTF
TRBJ1-2,TRBV7-8,.,CASSATGFNYGYTF
TRBJ2-3,TRBV2,.,CASSEGVFLGDTQYF
TRBJ2-4,TRBV2,.,CASRTTGVGKNIQYF
TRBJ2-3,TRBV28,.,CASSGPLQIDTQYF
TRBJ1-5,TRBV2,.,CASSEGQGRFQPQHF
TRBJ2-1,TRBV5-1,.,CASSPLVGGTYNEQFF
TRBJ2-4,TRBV5-1,.,CASSLGQGMDIQYF
TRBJ2-1,TRBV7-8,.,CASSLASLYNEQFF
TRBJ1-1,TRBV27,.,CASSLHRGVNTEAFF
TRBJ1-1,TRBV6-6,.,CASSYGGGTEAFF
TRBJ2-7,TRBV16,medium-sized,CASSPATEQYF
TRBJ1-2,TRBV28,medium-sized,CASRIQGASYGYTF
TRBJ2-5,TRBV29-1,.,CSAVAGGPGETQYF
TRBJ1-1,TRBV28,.,CASNRPGAMNTEAFF
TRBJ1-3,TRBV19,.,CASSINRAASVGNTIYF
TRBJ2-7,TRBV5-4,.,CASSLFAGTGDEQYF
TRBJ1-2,TRBV28,.,CASSRSGGYTF
TRBJ1-1,TRBV6-5,.,CASSDRDRNTEAFF
TRBJ2-7,TRBV5-4,.,CASSFPGTYEQYF
TRBJ1-2,TRBV19,.,CASATGTGLNGYTF